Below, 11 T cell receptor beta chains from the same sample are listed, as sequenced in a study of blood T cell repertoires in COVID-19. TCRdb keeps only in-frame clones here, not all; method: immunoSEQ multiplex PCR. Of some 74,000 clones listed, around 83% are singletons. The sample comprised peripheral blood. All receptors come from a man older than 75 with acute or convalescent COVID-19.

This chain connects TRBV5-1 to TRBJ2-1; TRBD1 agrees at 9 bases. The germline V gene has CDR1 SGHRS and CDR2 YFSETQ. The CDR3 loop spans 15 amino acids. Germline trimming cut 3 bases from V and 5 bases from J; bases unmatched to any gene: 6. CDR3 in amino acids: CASSSEGQGNNEQFF. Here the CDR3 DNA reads TGCGCCAGCAGCTCCGAGGGACAGGGTAACAATGAGCAGTTCTTC.

CDR3 coding DNA: TGTGCCAGCAGCCTTCGCCTCAAGGACAGGGAGGGTCAGTTCTTC. It encodes CASSLRLKDREGQFF. This sequence joins TRBV14 and TRBJ2-1; weak D call: TRBD1 (8 bases). Germline assignment: CDR1 SGHDN and CDR2 FVKESK. This CDR3 comprises 15 residues. Trimming took 4 bases from V and 13 from J, leaving 23 bases between them.

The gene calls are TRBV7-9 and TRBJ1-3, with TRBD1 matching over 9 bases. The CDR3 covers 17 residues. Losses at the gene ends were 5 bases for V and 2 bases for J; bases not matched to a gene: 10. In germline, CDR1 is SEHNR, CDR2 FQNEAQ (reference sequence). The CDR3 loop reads CASSLGQGSPTGNTIYF. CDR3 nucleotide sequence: TGTGCCAGCAGCCTGGGACAGGGTAGTCCCACTGGAAACACCATATATTTT.

The CDR3 is CASSLSAAMNTEAFF. CDR3 nucleotide sequence: TGCGCCAGCAGCTTGTCGGCGGCGATGAACACTGAAGCTTTCTTT. V gene TRBV5-1 combines with J gene TRBJ1-1; D unclear. The V and J ends lost 1 base and 0 bases respectively, with 10 bases between them. Germline V gives CDR1 SGHRS, CDR2 YFSETQ. There are 15 residues in the CDR3.

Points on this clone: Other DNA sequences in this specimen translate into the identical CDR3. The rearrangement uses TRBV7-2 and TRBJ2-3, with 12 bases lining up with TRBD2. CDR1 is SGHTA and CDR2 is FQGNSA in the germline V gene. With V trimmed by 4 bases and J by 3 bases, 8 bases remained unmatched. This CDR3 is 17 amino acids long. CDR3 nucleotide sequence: TGTGCCAGCAGCTCCTCTCTAGCGGGAGGGTTGACAGATACGCAGTATTTT. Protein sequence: CASSSSLAGGLTDTQYF.

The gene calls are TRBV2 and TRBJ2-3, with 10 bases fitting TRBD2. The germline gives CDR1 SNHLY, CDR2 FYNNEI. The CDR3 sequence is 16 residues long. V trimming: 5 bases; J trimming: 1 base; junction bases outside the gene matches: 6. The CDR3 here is CASSRIGLAGTDTQYF. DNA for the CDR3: TGTGCCAGCAGTAGGATCGGACTAGCGGGCACAGATACGCAGTATTTT.

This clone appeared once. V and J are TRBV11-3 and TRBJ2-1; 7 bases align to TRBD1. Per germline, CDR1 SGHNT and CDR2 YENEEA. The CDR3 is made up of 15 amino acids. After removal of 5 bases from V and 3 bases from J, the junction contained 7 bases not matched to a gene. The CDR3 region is CASSPRDSSYNEQFF. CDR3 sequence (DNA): TGTGCCAGCAGCCCCCGGGACAGTAGCTACAATGAGCAGTTCTTC.

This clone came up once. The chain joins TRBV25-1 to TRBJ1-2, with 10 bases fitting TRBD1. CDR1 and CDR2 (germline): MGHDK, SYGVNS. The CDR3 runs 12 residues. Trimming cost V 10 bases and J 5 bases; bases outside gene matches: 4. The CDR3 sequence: CATSGQGYGYTF. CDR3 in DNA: TGTGCCACCTCGGGACAGGGGTATGGCTACACCTTC.

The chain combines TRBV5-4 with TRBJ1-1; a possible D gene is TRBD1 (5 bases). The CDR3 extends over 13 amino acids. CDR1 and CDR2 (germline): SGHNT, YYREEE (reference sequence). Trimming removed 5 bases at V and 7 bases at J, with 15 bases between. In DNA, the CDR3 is TGTGCCAGCAGTCTCAGGGACTCCGATGAAGCTTTCTTT. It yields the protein CASSLRDSDEAFF.

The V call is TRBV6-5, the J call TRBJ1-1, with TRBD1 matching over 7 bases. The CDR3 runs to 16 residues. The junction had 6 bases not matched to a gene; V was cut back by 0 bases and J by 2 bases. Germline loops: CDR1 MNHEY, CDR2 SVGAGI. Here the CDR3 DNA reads TGTGCCAGCAGTTACTCGGAAAGGGGGCGAAACACTGAAGCTTTCTTT. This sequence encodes CASSYSERGRNTEAFF.

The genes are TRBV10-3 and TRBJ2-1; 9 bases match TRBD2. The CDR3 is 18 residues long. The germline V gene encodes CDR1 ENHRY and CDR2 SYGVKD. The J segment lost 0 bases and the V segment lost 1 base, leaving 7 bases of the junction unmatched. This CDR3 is CAISELETSGSSYNEQFF. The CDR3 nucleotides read TGTGCCATCAGTGAGTTGGAGACTAGCGGAAGCTCCTACAATGAGCAGTTCTTC.